These T cell receptor beta chains were read from a single sample in a study of blood T cells in healthy people across ages. MiXCR, run by TCRdb on the 5' RACE reads, gives a single entry per CDR3 protein. The sample carries over 300,000 distinct CDR3 sequences, roughly half recorded once. Sequencing was performed on blood. These receptors originate from a man between 60 and 70 years old in good health. Both conserved end residues are part of each CDR3. The D gene is left open where the match is weak. Clone size is not always given. Where it is, it says once, few, many or a class for expanded clones.

J: TRBJ2-7
V: TRBV6-1
size: -
D: TRBD2
DNA: TGTGCCAGCAGGGTTAGCGGGCGGAGCTCCTACGAGCAGTACTTC
CDR3: CASRVSGRSSYEQYF

J: TRBJ2-1
V: TRBV25-1
size: -
D: TRBD1
DNA: TGTGCCAGCAGTACGAACAGGGGTTTTTCCTACAATGAGCAGTTCTTC
CDR3: CASSTNRGFSYNEQFF

J: TRBJ2-7
V: TRBV27
size: -
D: TRBD2
DNA: TGTGCCAGCAGTCGTACTATAGCGGGAGTATACGAGCAGTACTTC
CDR3: CASSRTIAGVYEQYF

J: TRBJ2-4
V: TRBV12-3/TRBV12-4
size: few
D: -
DNA: TGTGCCAGCAGTTCTCAAGGAAACATTCAGTACTTC
CDR3: CASSSQGNIQYF

J: TRBJ1-5
V: TRBV2
size: -
D: -
DNA: TGTGCCAGCAGTGCCGGAATCGGGAACCCCCAGCATTTT
CDR3: CASSAGIGNPQHF

J: TRBJ2-2
V: TRBV3-1
size: once
D: -
DNA: TGTGCCACCAGACACGGAAACACCGGGGAGCTGTTTTTT
CDR3: CATRHGNTGELFF

J: TRBJ2-1
V: TRBV5-4
size: -
D: -
DNA: TGTGCCAGCAGCTTGGACCCGGGAGTGCGGAACAATGAGCAGTTCTTC
CDR3: CASSLDPGVRNNEQFF

J: TRBJ2-3
V: TRBV29-1
size: few
D: -
DNA: TGCAGCGTTCTTAGCGGCACAGATACGCAGTATTTT
CDR3: CSVLSGTDTQYF

J: TRBJ2-7
V: TRBV7-9
size: -
D: TRBD2
DNA: TGTGCCAGCAGCTGTGGTATTAGCGGGAACCACGAGCAGTACTTC
CDR3: CASSCGISGNHEQYF

J: TRBJ1-2
V: TRBV20-1
size: -
D: -
DNA: TGCAGTGCGAGAGGGTTCCGCTATGGCTACACCTTC
CDR3: CSARGFRYGYTF

J: TRBJ2-1
V: TRBV20-1
size: -
D: TRBD2
DNA: TGCAGTGCTAGAATCTGGGGACTAGCGGGTCTAAGGACCTCCTACAATGAGCAGTTCTTC
CDR3: CSARIWGLAGLRTSYNEQFF

J: TRBJ2-5
V: TRBV7-2
size: once
D: TRBD2
DNA: TGTGCCAGCAGCTTAAGCAGACTAGCGGGAGTTGGTGAGCAGTACTTC
CDR3: CASSLSRLAGVGEQYF

J: TRBJ2-7
V: TRBV5-1
size: -
D: -
DNA: TGCGCCAGCAGCCGCTTGGAGCGGACTGCAGCCTACGAGCAGTACTTC
CDR3: CASSRLERTAAYEQYF

J: TRBJ2-5
V: TRBV7-2
size: once
D: -
DNA: TGTGCCAGCAGCCGGGACCCCCATTCTCAGACCCAGTACTTC
CDR3: CASSRDPHSQTQYF

J: TRBJ2-6
V: TRBV9
size: many
D: -
DNA: TGTGCCAGCAGCGTAGGATTCTCTGGGGCCAACGTCCTGACTTTC
CDR3: CASSVGFSGANVLTF

J: TRBJ2-1
V: TRBV7-2
size: -
D: -
DNA: TGTGCCAGCAGCTGGGGTTGGGGCGGGACCTACAATGAGCAGTTCTTC
CDR3: CASSWGWGGTYNEQFF

J: TRBJ2-5
V: TRBV27
size: -
D: -
DNA: TGTGCCAGCAGTTTATCTAGAGTCTCGGAGACCCAGTACTTC
CDR3: CASSLSRVSETQYF

J: TRBJ1-2
V: TRBV2
size: -
D: -
DNA: TGTGCCAGCACCGCCATACAGGGCTTTGGCTACACCTTC
CDR3: CASTAIQGFGYTF

J: TRBJ2-2
V: TRBV10-3
size: once
D: -
DNA: TGTGCCATCAAATTGGCAGGGAACACCGGGGAGCTGTTTTTT
CDR3: CAIKLAGNTGELFF

J: TRBJ2-1
V: TRBV6-1
size: few
D: TRBD2
DNA: TGTGCCAGCATGAGACTAGCGGGACCCGGGGGGTTCTTC
CDR3: CASMRLAGPGGFF

J: TRBJ2-1
V: TRBV20-1
size: few
D: -
DNA: TGCAGTGCTAGAAACCCTGGGGCGAGGAGCTCCTACAATGAGCAGTTCTTC
CDR3: CSARNPGARSSYNEQFF

J: TRBJ2-7
V: TRBV7-2
size: few
D: -
DNA: TGTGCCAGCAGCTTGAAGGGTAGCTCCTACGAGCAGTACTTC
CDR3: CASSLKGSSYEQYF

J: TRBJ1-2
V: TRBV20-1
size: -
D: TRBD1
DNA: TGCAGTGCCGTGAGGACAGGGGGCGCGGGTGGCTACACCTTC
CDR3: CSAVRTGGAGGYTF

J: TRBJ1-6
V: TRBV12-3/TRBV12-4
size: many
D: TRBD1
DNA: TGTGCCAGCAGTTTGACAGGGGATAATTCACCCCTCCACTTT
CDR3: CASSLTGDNSPLHF

J: TRBJ2-5
V: TRBV9
size: -
D: TRBD2
DNA: TGTGCCAGCAGCGGGTCAGCGGGAGTAGTGGAGACCCAGTACTTC
CDR3: CASSGSAGVVETQYF

J: TRBJ2-1
V: TRBV20-1
size: -
D: TRBD2
DNA: TGCAGTGCCCGCCGCCCTAGCGGGAGTCGCAATGAGCAGTTCTTC
CDR3: CSARRPSGSRNEQFF

J: TRBJ2-5
V: TRBV7-9
size: once
D: -
DNA: TGTGCCAGCAGCGTTAGTGAGACCCAGTACTTC
CDR3: CASSVSETQYF

J: TRBJ2-3
V: TRBV28
size: few
D: -
DNA: TGTGCCAGCAGTCCCCCGGGGTTGGGGACAGATACGCAGTATTTT
CDR3: CASSPPGLGTDTQYF

J: TRBJ1-2
V: TRBV15
size: once
D: -
DNA: TGCGCCACCAGCAGAGATACATCAGGGACTGGATGGCCCAATAGTGGCTACACCTTC
CDR3: CATSRDTSGTGWPNSGYTF

J: TRBJ2-5
V: TRBV29-1
size: -
D: TRBD1
DNA: TGCAGCGTTGGCAGGGGGAAGGAGACCCAGTACTTC
CDR3: CSVGRGKETQYF

J: TRBJ2-1
V: TRBV3-1
size: -
D: TRBD2
DNA: TGTGCCAGCAGCCGCGGGACTAGCGGGGGGAATGAGCAGTTCTTC
CDR3: CASSRGTSGGNEQFF

J: TRBJ2-3
V: TRBV6-1
size: -
D: TRBD2
DNA: TGTGCCAGCAGTCAGGGACTAGCGGGAGCGGCTGCAGATACGCAGTATTTT
CDR3: CASSQGLAGAAADTQYF

J: TRBJ1-5
V: TRBV6-2/TRBV6-3
size: -
D: TRBD1
DNA: TGTGCCAGCAGTTACAGGGGGCGGGGTCAGCCCCAGCATTTT
CDR3: CASSYRGRGQPQHF

J: TRBJ2-5
V: TRBV6-5
size: -
D: -
DNA: TGTGCCAGCACTAGCTTTCGGGAGACCCAGTACTTC
CDR3: CASTSFRETQYF

J: TRBJ2-1
V: TRBV5-1
size: many
D: TRBD2
DNA: TGCGCCAGCAGGAATAGCGGGGGGGCCGCGAGGTATGAGCAGTTCTTC
CDR3: CASRNSGGAARYEQFF

J: TRBJ2-5
V: TRBV7-2
size: -
D: -
DNA: TGTGCCAGCAGCCCGCGAGGGGGGGGAGGGTTCTACAATGAGACCCAGTACTTC
CDR3: CASSPRGGGGFYNETQYF

J: TRBJ2-1
V: TRBV27
size: -
D: TRBD2
DNA: TGTGCCAGCAGTTTTACGCTAGCCGGGAGGTTCATCTATGAGCAGTTCTTC
CDR3: CASSFTLAGRFIYEQFF

J: TRBJ2-5
V: TRBV9
size: -
D: -
DNA: TGTGCCAGCAGCGTAGGATTGGTGCAAGAGACCCAGTACTTC
CDR3: CASSVGLVQETQYF

J: TRBJ2-7
V: TRBV4-3
size: -
D: TRBD2
DNA: TGCGCCAGCAGCCAAGCGCCTCCGGGACTAGCGGGATTGGGCCGATACGAGCAGTACTTC
CDR3: CASSQAPPGLAGLGRYEQYF

J: TRBJ2-7
V: TRBV7-2
size: -
D: -
DNA: TGTGCCAGCAGCGCATACCCGGACATGCGGTACGAGCAGTACTTC
CDR3: CASSAYPDMRYEQYF

J: TRBJ2-1
V: TRBV29-1
size: -
D: TRBD1
DNA: TGCAGCGTTGAAGAGTTTAACAGGGGTTCCTACAATGAGCAGTTCTTC
CDR3: CSVEEFNRGSYNEQFF

J: TRBJ1-2
V: TRBV6-2/TRBV6-3
size: -
D: -
DNA: TGTGCCAGCAGTTACCCAGGTTTCGGCTACACCTTC
CDR3: CASSYPGFGYTF

J: TRBJ2-2
V: TRBV7-2
size: few
D: -
DNA: TGTGCCAGCAGCTTAAATCTCGCCGGGGAGCTGTTTTTT
CDR3: CASSLNLAGELFF

J: TRBJ2-3
V: TRBV20-1
size: -
D: TRBD2
DNA: TGCAGTGCCCGGGCGGGGGGCGGGGCTAGCACAGATACGCAGTATTTT
CDR3: CSARAGGGASTDTQYF

J: TRBJ2-3
V: TRBV28
size: -
D: TRBD2
DNA: TGTGCCAGCAGTCCTCTAGCGGGAGGCCCTGACACAGATACGCAGTATTTT
CDR3: CASSPLAGGPDTDTQYF

J: TRBJ2-7
V: TRBV11-1
size: -
D: -
DNA: TGTGCCAGCAGCTTGATAGTTGGCGGTTCCTACGAGCAGTACTTC
CDR3: CASSLIVGGSYEQYF

J: TRBJ1-2
V: TRBV3-1
size: -
D: TRBD1
DNA: TGTGCCAGCAGCTCGCGACAGGGGAGGCCCTACACCTTC
CDR3: CASSSRQGRPYTF

J: TRBJ2-7
V: TRBV29-1
size: -
D: -
DNA: TGCGGCGTTGTTGCGGTAACCTACGAGCAGTACTTC
CDR3: CGVVAVTYEQYF

J: TRBJ2-3
V: TRBV29-1
size: -
D: -
DNA: TGCAGCGTTGGGACGGGGAGCTCGACAGATACGCAGTATTTT
CDR3: CSVGTGSSTDTQYF

J: TRBJ2-3
V: TRBV7-2
size: few
D: -
DNA: TGTGCCAGCAGCTTTGACCGGGGCACAGATACGCAGTATTTT
CDR3: CASSFDRGTDTQYF

J: TRBJ2-5
V: TRBV12-5
size: many
D: TRBD2
DNA: TGTGCTAGTGGACCCGGGGGCGGGGGGGTCCATTCAAGGGAGACCCAGTACTTC
CDR3: CASGPGGGGVHSRETQYF

J: TRBJ1-6
V: TRBV18
size: -
D: -
DNA: TGTGCCAGCTCACCACCACCAGCAGGGTTTTCACCCCTCCACTTT
CDR3: CASSPPPAGFSPLHF

J: TRBJ2-6
V: TRBV20-1
size: few
D: -
DNA: TGCAGTGCAGCCAACAGGAGCTCTGGGGCCAACGTCCTGACTTTC
CDR3: CSAANRSSGANVLTF

J: TRBJ2-3
V: TRBV4-3
size: many
D: -
DNA: TGCGCCAGCAGCCAAGATAGGGGGTTGGCAGATACGCAGTATTTT
CDR3: CASSQDRGLADTQYF